This entry lists 7 T cell receptor beta chains sequenced from one sample in a study of blood T cells in healthy people across ages. Then a second PCR, running about 6 to 11 cycles, was carried out with a sample-barcoded 5' primer and a J-beta primer mix. TCRdb itself ran the 5' RACE reads through MiXCR, one entry per CDR3 protein. The sample yields around 520,000 distinct CDR3 sequences, approximately 26% seen once. This same sample was also taken into another study, of T cells of mothers and their children.

The sample consisted of blood. These receptors came from a boy between 2 and 10 years old in good health.

This clonotype was seen more than once but under ten times. CDR3 sequence reads: CASSLTRGPVYEQYF. The CDR3 DNA reads TGCGCCAGCAGCTTAACCAGGGGCCCCGTCTACGAGCAGTACTTC. The chain employs TRBV5-1 and TRBJ2-7; D perhaps matches TRBD1 (6 bases). This CDR3 contains 15 residues. The V gene lost 2 bases and the J gene lost 3 bases, with 15 bases spanning the gap. Germline CDR1 SGHRS, CDR2 YFSETQ.

This clonotype appeared a few times. The rearrangement links TRBV6-9 to TRBJ1-2; D remains unclear. The CDR3 is 17 residues long. The ends were cut back, 1 base at V and 3 bases at J, with 18 bases in the middle. Germline CDR1 and CDR2: MNHGY and SVAAGI. CDR3 residues: CASSYYPLRSRHYGYTF. CDR3 sequence (DNA): TGTGCCAGCAGTTATTATCCGCTACGCTCAAGGCACTATGGCTACACCTTC.

At least ten counts were recorded for this clonotype. The chain couples TRBV11-3 to TRBJ2-5, with TRBD2 identical over 7 bases. This CDR3 is built from 16 residues. The junction had 13 bases not matched to a gene; V was cut back by 5 bases and J by 4 bases. Germline CDR1 is SGHNT and CDR2 is YENEEA. CDR3 region: CASSPGGQGMAETQYF. CDR3 coding DNA: TGTGCCAGCAGCCCGGGAGGCCAGGGTATGGCAGAGACCCAGTACTTC.

DNA for the CDR3: TGTGCCAGCACAAATTATGTACGTGTGGGGCAGAACACTGAAGCTTTCTTT. Protein product: CASTNYVRVGQNTEAFF. The chain combines TRBV11-2 with TRBJ1-1; TRBD1 is a possible D gene (5 bases). The CDR3 contains 17 residues. V was trimmed by 7 bases and J by 1 base, leaving 22 bases between them. The germline CDR1 and CDR2 sequences are SGHAT and FQNNGV.

The sample holds one count of this clonotype. The chain joins TRBV3-1 to TRBJ2-2; D ambiguous. Trimming took off 2 bases at V and 7 bases at J, with 14 bases between the two ends. The CDR3 has 15 residues. Germline CDR1 and CDR2: LGHDT and YNNKEL (reference sequence). CDR3: CASSQLGRMGGELFF. For the CDR3, the DNA is TGTGCCAGCAGCCAACTCGGCAGGATGGGCGGGGAGCTGTTTTTT. Full variable domain (outside the CDR3, taken from reference TRBV3-1 and TRBJ2-2): DTAVSQTPKYLVTQMGNDKSIKCEQNLGHDTMYWYKQDSKKFLKIMFSYNNKELIINETVPNRFSPKSPDKAHLNLHINSLELGDSAVYFCASSQLGRMGGELFFGEGSRLTVL.

The CDR3 nucleotides read TGTGCCAGTAGTATAAGCGGGAGGGCTGACATTCAGTACTTC. Translating gives CASSISGRADIQYF. This rearrangement joins TRBV19 to TRBJ2-4; TRBD2 agrees at 10 bases. Germline loops: CDR1 LNHDA, CDR2 SQIVND (reference sequence). The CDR3 is 14 amino acids. Trimming took 2 bases from V and 8 from J; bases not matched to a gene: 3.

CDR3 amino acids: CASSPSGFYEQYF. CDR3 sequence (DNA): TGTGCCAGCTCACCTTCGGGTTTCTACGAGCAGTACTTC. V usage is TRBV18 and J usage is TRBJ2-7, with D unresolved. Germline V CDR1 and CDR2: KGHSH, LQKENI. The CDR3 is made up of 13 amino acids. With 3 bases removed from V and 3 bases from J, the gap between germline ends came to 9 bases.